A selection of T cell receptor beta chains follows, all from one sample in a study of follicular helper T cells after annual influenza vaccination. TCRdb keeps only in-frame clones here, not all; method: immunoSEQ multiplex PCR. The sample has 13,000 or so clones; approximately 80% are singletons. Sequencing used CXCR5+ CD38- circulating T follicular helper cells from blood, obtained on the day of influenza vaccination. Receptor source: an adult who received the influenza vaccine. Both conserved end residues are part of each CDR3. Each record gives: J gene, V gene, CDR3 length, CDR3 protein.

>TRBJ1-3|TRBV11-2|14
CASSQLRQGSTIYF
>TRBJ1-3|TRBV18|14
CASSRETSGNTIYF
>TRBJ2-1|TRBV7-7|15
CASSPSSGGAYEQFF
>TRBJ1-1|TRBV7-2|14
CASSLAGVSTEAFF
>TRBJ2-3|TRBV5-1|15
CASSLAGESTDTQYF
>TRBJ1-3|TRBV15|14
CATGDPGQGNTIYF
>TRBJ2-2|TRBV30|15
CAWSVRGLNTGELFF
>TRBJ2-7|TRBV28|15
CASTGLAGITYEQYF
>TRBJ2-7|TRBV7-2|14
CASSLTAGNHEQYF
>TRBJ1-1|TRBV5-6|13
CASSLGLFFEAFF
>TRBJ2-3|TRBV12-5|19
CASGSQTSGGARRADTQYF
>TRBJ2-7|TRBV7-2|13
CASSLGSGYEQYF
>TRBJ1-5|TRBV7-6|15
CASSPGLNSNQPQHF
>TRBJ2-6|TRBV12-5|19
CASGLVPRGVSSGANVLTF
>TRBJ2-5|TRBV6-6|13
CASSQQGFSAQYF
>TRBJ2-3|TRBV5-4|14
CASSFGQVTDTQYF
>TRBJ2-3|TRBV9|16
CASSPSGGAPTDTQYF
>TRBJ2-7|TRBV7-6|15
CASSSHWDSSYEQYF
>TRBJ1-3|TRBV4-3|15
CASSQDSISGNTIYF
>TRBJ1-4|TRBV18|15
CASSPSLSSNEKLFF
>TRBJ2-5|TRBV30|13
CAWDWGGLETQYF
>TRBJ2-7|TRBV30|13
CAWSLLAGAEQYF
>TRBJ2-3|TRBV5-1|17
CASSLDGRGGLTDTQYF
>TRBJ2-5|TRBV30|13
CAWSLGGKETQYF
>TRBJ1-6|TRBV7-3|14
CASSFNGLNSPLHF
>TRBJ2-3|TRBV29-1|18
CSGRGLAGGLISSDTQYF
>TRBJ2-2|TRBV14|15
CASSQALRGTGELFF
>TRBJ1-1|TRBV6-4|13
CASSALWDTEAFF
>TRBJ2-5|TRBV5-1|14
CASSLQNGIETQYF
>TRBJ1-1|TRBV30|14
CAWRWDRSNTEAFF
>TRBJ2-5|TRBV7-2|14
CASSLASGKETQYF
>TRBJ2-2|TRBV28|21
CASSLLGWRDRERGQTGELFF
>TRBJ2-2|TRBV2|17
CASSPGTGQHGAGELFF
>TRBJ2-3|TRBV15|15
CATSMTNGGADTQYF
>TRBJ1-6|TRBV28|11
CASRSNSPLHF
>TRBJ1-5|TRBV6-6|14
CASSDSSSNQPQHF
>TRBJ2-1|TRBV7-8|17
CASSSPRTSGGDNEQFF
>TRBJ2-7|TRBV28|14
CATVPSDRESEQYF
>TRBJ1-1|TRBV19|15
CASSPIGQGNTEAFF
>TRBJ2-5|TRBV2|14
CASSWRGIQETQYF
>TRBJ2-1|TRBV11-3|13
CASSKLTYNEQFF
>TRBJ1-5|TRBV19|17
CASSIDMRGSGNQPQHF
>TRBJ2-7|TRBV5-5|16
CASSPSPYRENYEQYF
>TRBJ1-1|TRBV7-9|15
CASSPPGQRNTEAFF
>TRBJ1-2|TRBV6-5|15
CASSYRGRTNYGYTF